Each of the 6 T cell receptor beta chains below was sequenced from the same sample in a study of tumor-infiltrating lymphocytes in localized non-small cell lung cancer (dated by TCRdb to the early 2020s). Libraries were built with the immunoSEQ multiplex PCR assay. The table comes from immuneACCESS by way of TCRdb, which keeps in-frame sequences with V and J called. Part of the clones is missing from these tables; in studies checked, under half for an unresolved V gene and the rest for unknown reasons. The sample table shows about 11,000 clones, and 55% to 80% are seen once. Clones ranked in the top ten supply around 10% of the sample. Sequences were obtained from lung tumor tissue. Every receptor here comes from a human donor with non-small cell lung cancer.

CDR3 sequence (DNA): TGCGCCAGCAGCCAACCGACAGGGACCCAAGAGACCCAGTACTTC. Encoded protein: CASSQPTGTQETQYF. This sequence joins TRBV4-1 and TRBJ2-5; 7 bases agree with TRBD1. CDR1 MGHRA and CDR2 YSYEKL come from the germline V gene. Trimming took 2 bases from V and 1 from J; bases not matched to a gene: 4. This CDR3 is built from 15 residues.

This chain joins TRBV7-2 and TRBJ2-3; perhaps D is TRBD1 or TRBD2 (7 bases each). This CDR3 has 16 amino acids. The germline V and J ends were trimmed by 0 bases and 4 bases, with 14 bases remaining between them. Germline CDR1 reads SGHTA; CDR2 reads FQGNSA. CDR3 loop: CASSLAVGGGPDTQYF. The CDR3 region has the DNA TGTGCCAGCAGCTTAGCTGTGGGAGGGGGCCCAGATACGCAGTATTTT.

This chain connects TRBV18 to TRBJ2-7; 7 bases match TRBD1. The trim removed 5 bases at V and 5 bases at J, leaving 9 bases unmatched. The germline V gene has CDR1 KGHSH and CDR2 LQKENI. The CDR3 extends over 14 amino acids. The CDR3 bases are TGTGCCAGCTCATTCCGGGACAGAAGTCACGAGCAGTACTTC. Amino acids: CASSFRDRSHEQYF.

This clone was observed a handful of times. The gene calls are TRBV5-3 and TRBJ2-7; D remains unclear. TRBV5-3 carries the ORF label, with uncertain function. This CDR3 has 15 amino acids. V gave up 3 bases and J gave up 0 bases, with 13 bases separating them. The CDR3 DNA follows: TGTGCCAGAAGCTACAAGTTCTCTAGCTCCTACGAGCAGTACTTC. Protein sequence: CARSYKFSSSYEQYF.

This sequence joins TRBV4-1 and TRBJ1-6; perhaps TRBD1 as D (6 bases). The ends were cut back, 1 base at V and 14 bases at J, with 12 bases in the middle. The CDR3 loop spans 13 amino acids. Germline CDR1 reads MGHRA; CDR2 reads YSYEKL. CDR3 in amino acids: CASSQVGTSTLHF. Here the CDR3 DNA reads TGCGCCAGCAGCCAAGTAGGGACAAGCACCCTCCACTTT.

The rearrangement uses TRBV5-6 and TRBJ1-5; weak D call: TRBD1 (6 bases). CDR3 length: 16 amino acids. V was trimmed by 3 bases and J by 2 bases, leaving 15 bases between them. The germline gives CDR1 SGHDT, CDR2 YYEEEE. CDR3 protein: CASSYAGTSRNQPQHF. CDR3 coding DNA: TGTGCCAGCAGCTATGCCGGGACAAGCCGCAATCAGCCCCAGCATTTT.